The clone carrying this TCR beta chain has more than one count but fewer than ten. The data stem from a study of T cells after yellow fever vaccination. The germline CDR1 and CDR2 sequences are LGHDT and YNNKEL (reference sequence). With 1 base removed from V and 2 bases from J, the gap between germline ends came to 12 bases. The CDR3 totals 15 residues. In making TCR cDNA, 5'RACE template switching added a universal primer site and UMIs to it. TCRdb fed the 5' RACE reads into MiXCR, producing one record per CDR3 protein. The repertoire holds a few hundred thousand distinct CDR3 sequences, with around 21% as singletons.

The starting material was PBMCs, obtained 15 days after the yellow fever booster vaccination. The chain employs TRBV3-1 and TRBJ2-7, with a weak D call TRBD2 (5 bases). The TCR comes from a man aged 30 to 45 who received the YFV17D yellow fever vaccine. The CDR3 DNA is TGTGCCAGCAGCCAAGGAGTGGGAGTTACCTACGAGCAGTACTTC. Protein product: CASSQGVGVTYEQYF.